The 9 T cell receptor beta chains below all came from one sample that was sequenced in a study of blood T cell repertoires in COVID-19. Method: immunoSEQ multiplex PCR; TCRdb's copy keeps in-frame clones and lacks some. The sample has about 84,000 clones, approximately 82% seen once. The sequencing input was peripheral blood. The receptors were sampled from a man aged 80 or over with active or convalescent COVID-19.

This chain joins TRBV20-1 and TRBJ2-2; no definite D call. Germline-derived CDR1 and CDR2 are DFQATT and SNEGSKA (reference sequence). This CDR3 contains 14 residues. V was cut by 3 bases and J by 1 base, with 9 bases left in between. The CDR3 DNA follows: TGCAGTGCTAGTCTTCAGGTGAACACCGGGGAGCTGTTTTTT. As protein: CSASLQVNTGELFF.

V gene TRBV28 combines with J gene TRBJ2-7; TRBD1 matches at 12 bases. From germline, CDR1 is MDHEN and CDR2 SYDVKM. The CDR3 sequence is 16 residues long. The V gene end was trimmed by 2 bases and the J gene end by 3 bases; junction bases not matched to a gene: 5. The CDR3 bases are TGTGCCAGCAGTTTACCGGGACAGGGGGCCCACTACGAGCAGTACTTC. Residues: CASSLPGQGAHYEQYF.

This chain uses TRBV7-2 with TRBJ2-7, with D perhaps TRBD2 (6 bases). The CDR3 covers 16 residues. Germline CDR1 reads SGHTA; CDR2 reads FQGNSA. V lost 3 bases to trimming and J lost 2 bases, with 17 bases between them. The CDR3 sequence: CASSFLGTGSAYEQYF. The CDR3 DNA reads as TGTGCCAGCAGCTTCCTGGGTACCGGGAGTGCCTACGAGCAGTACTTC.

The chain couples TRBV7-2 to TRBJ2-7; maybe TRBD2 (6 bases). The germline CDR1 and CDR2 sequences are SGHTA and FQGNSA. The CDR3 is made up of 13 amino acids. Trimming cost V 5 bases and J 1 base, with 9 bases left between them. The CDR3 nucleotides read TGTGCCAGCAGCACTGCGGGGTCCTACGAGCAGTACTTC. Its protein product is CASSTAGSYEQYF.

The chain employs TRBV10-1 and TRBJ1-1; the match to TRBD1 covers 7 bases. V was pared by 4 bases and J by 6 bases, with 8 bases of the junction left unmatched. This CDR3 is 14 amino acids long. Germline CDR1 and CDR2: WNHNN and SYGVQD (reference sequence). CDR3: CASSGGTAGAEAFF. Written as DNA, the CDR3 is TGCGCCAGCAGTGGGGGGACAGCAGGCGCTGAAGCTTTCTTT.

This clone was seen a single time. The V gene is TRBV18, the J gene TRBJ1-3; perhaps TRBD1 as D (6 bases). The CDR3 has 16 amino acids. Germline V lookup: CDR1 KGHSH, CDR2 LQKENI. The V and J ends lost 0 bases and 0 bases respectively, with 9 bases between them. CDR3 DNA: TGTGCCAGCTCACCACCAAGGACAGACTCTGGAAACACCATATATTTT. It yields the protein CASSPPRTDSGNTIYF.

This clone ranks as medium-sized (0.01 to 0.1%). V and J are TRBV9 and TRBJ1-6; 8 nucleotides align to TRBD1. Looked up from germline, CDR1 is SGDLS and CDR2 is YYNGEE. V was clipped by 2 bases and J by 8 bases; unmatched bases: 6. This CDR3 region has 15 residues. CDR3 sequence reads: CASSVETGDDSPLHF. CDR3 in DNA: TGTGCCAGCAGCGTCGAGACAGGGGATGATTCACCCCTCCACTTT.

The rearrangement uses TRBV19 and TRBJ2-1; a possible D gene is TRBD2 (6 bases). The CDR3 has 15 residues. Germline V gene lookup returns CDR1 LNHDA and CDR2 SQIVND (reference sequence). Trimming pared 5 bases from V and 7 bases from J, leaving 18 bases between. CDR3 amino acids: CASSPLGGAPNEQFF. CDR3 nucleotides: TGTGCCAGTAGTCCCCTTGGAGGGGCCCCGAATGAGCAGTTCTTC.

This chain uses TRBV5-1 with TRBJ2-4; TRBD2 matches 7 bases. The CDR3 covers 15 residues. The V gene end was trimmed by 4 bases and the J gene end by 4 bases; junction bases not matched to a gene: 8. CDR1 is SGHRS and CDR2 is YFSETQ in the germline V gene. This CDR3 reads CASSPEGRGKNIQYF. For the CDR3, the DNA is TGCGCCAGCAGCCCCGAGGGGCGGGGGAAAAACATTCAGTACTTC.